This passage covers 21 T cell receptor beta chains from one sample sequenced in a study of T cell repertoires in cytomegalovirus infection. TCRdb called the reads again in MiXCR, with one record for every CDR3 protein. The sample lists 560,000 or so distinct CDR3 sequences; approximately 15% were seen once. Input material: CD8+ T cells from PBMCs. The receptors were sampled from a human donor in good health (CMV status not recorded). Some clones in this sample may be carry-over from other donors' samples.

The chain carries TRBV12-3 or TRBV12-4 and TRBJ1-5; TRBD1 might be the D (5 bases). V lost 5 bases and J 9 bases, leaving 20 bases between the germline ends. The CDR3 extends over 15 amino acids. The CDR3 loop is CASSIWDRRIGPQHF. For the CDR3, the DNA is TGTGCCAGCAGTATTTGGGACCGTCGGATAGGGCCCCAGCATTTT.

CDR3 nucleotides: TGTGCCAGCAGCTTGAACCCGGGACAGGGGCTCTACGAGCAGTACTTC. Its translation is CASSLNPGQGLYEQYF. The chain couples TRBV5-4 to TRBJ2-7; TRBD1 matches at 10 bases. The CDR3 is 16 amino acids. The junction had 7 bases not matched to a gene; V was cut back by 1 base and J by 3 bases. Germline V lookup: CDR1 SGHNT, CDR2 YYREEE (reference sequence).

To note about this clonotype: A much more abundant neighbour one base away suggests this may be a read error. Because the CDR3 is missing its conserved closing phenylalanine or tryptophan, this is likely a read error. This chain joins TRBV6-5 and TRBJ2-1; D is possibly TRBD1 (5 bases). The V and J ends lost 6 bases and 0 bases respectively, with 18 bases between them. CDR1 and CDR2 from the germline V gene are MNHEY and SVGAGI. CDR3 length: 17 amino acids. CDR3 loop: CASSAYPPQGSYNEQFL. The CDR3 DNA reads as TGTGCCAGCAGCGCTTACCCGCCCCAGGGCTCCTACAATGAGCAGTTCTTA.

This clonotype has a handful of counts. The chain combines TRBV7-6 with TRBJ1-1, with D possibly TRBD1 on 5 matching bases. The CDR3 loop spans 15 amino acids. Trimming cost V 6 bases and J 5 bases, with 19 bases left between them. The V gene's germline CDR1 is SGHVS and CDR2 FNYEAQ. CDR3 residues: CASSPFGTRETEAFF. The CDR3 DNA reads TGTGCCAGCAGTCCTTTCGGGACCCGGGAGACTGAAGCTTTCTTT.

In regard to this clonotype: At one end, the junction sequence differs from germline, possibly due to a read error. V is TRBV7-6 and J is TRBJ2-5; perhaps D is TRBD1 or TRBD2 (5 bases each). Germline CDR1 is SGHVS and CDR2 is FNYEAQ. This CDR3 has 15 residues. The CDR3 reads CASSHLQVRGETKYF. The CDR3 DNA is TGTGCCAGCAGCCATCTTCAAGTGAGAGGGGAGACCAAGTACTTC.

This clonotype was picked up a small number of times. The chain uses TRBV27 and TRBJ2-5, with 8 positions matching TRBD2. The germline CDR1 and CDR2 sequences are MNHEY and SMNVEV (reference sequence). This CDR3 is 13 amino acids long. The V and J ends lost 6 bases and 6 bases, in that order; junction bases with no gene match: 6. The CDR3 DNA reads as TGTGCCAGCAGCCCCGGGAGGGGTAAGACCCAGTACTTC. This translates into CASSPGRGKTQYF.

The CDR3 is CATGGYEQYF. The CDR3, as DNA: TGTGCCACGGGGGGCTACGAGCAGTACTTC. The V and J genes are TRBV28 and TRBJ2-7; 7 bases align to TRBD2. CDR1 is MDHEN and CDR2 is SYDVKM in the germline V gene. The CDR3 sequence is 10 residues long. Trimming at V came to 10 bases and at J to 3 bases, leaving 0 bases not matched to a gene.

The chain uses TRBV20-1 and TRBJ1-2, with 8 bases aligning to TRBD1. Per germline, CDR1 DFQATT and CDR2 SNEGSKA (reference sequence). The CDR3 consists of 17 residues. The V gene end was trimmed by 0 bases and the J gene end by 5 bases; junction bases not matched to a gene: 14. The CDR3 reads CSARDGDRPRNPYGYTF. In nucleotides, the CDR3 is TGCAGTGCTAGAGACGGGGACAGGCCGCGCAACCCTTATGGCTACACCTTC.

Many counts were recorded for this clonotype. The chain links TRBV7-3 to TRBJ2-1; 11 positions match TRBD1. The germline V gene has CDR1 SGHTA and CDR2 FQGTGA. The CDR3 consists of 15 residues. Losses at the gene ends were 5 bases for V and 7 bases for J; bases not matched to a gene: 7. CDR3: CASSLRTGGKNEQFF. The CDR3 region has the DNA TGTGCCAGCAGCCTAAGGACAGGGGGCAAGAATGAGCAGTTCTTC.

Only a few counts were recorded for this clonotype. The DNA of the CDR3 is TGCGCCAGCAGCCATAGTAGCGGGGCCTACGAGCAGTACTTC. Translated: CASSHSSGAYEQYF. V is TRBV4-1 and J is TRBJ2-7; 8 bases line up with TRBD2. Germline V gene lookup returns CDR1 MGHRA and CDR2 YSYEKL. Losses at the gene ends were 3 bases for V and 2 bases for J; bases not matched to a gene: 3. This CDR3 contains 14 residues.

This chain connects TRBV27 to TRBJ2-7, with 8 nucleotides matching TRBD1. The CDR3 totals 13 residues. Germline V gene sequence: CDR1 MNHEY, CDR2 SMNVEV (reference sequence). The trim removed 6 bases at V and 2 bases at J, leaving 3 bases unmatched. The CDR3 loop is CASRSRGPYEQYF. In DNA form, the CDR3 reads TGTGCCAGCAGGTCCAGGGGGCCCTACGAGCAGTACTTC.

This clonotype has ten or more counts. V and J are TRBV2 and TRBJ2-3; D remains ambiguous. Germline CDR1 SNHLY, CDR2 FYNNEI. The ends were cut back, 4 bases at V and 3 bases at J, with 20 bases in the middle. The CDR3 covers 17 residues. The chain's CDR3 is CASSVLWGRIKTDTQYF. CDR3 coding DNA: TGTGCCAGCAGTGTTTTATGGGGTAGGATTAAGACAGATACGCAGTATTTT.

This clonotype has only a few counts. The CDR3: CARTDRDFANYGYTF. CDR3 coding DNA: TGTGCCAGAACTGACAGGGACTTTGCTAACTATGGCTACACCTTC. V is TRBV2 and J is TRBJ1-2; 7 positions agree with TRBD1. Germline V gives CDR1 SNHLY, CDR2 FYNNEI. The CDR3 runs to 15 residues. The V segment lost 9 bases and the J segment 0 bases; nucleotides outside the gene matches: 10.

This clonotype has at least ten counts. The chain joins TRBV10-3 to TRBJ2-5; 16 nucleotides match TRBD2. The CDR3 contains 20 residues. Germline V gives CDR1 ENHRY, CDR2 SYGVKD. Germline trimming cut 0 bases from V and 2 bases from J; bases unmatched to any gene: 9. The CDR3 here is CAISESGLAGGTLPQETQYF. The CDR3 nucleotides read TGTGCCATCAGTGAGTCGGGACTAGCGGGGGGGACTCTACCGCAAGAGACCCAGTACTTC.

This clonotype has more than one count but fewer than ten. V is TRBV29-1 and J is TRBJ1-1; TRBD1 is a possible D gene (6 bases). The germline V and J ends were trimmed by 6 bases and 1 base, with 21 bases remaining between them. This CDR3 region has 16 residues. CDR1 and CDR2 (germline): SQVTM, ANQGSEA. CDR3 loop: CSVGYFFQGTNTEAFF. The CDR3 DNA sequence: TGCAGCGTAGGTTACTTTTTTCAGGGGACGAACACTGAAGCTTTCTTT.

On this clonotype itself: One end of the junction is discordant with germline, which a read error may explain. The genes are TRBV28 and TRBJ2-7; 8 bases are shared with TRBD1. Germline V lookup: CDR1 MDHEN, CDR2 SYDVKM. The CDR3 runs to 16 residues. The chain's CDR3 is CASRLTRTGSSYEQYF. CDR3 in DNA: TGTGCCAGCCGTTTAACCCGGACAGGGTCTTCCTACGAGCAGTACTTC. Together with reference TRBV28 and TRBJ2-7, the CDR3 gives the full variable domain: DVKVTQSSRYLVKRTGEKVFLECVQDMDHENMFWYRQDPGLGLRLIYFSYDVKMKEKGDIPEGYSVSREKKERFSLILESASTNQTSMYLCASRLTRTGSSYEQYFGPGTRLTVT.

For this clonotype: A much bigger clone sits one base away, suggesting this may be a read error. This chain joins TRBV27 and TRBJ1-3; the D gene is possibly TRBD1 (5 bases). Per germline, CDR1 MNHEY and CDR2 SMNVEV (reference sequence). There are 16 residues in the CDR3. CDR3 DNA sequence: TGTGCCAGCAGTTCATCCGGGCTCCTGGGGGGAATCACCATATATTTT. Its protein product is CASSSSGLLGGITIYF.

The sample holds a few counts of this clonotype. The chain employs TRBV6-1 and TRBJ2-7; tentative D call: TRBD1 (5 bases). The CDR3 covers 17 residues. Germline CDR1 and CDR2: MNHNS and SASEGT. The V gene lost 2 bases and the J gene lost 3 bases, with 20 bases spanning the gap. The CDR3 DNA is TGTGCCAGCAGTGAAAAAGGCAGGGTAGGGGTCGACTACGAGCAGTACTTC. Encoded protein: CASSEKGRVGVDYEQYF.

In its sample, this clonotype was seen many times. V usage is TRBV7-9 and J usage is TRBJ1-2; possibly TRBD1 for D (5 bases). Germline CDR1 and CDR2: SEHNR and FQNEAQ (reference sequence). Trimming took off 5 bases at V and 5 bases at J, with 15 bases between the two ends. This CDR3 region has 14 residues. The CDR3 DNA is TGTGCCAGCAGCCCTCGACAGCTTCCATATGGCTACACCTTC. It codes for CASSPRQLPYGYTF.

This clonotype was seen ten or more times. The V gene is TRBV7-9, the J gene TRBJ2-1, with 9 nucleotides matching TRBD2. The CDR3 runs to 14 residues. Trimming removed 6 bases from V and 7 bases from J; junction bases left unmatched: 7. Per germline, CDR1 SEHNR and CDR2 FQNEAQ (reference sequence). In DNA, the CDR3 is TGTGCCAGCAGTGCGGGGGGGCGAAGTAATGAGCAGTTCTTC. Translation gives CASSAGGRSNEQFF.

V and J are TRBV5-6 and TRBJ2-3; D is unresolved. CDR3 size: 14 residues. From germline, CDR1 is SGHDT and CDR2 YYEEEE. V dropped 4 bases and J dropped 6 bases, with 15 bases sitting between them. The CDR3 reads CASSPGGSGDTQYF. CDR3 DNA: TGTGCCAGCAGCCCGGGTGGCTCTGGCGATACGCAGTATTTT.